This TCR beta chain was recovered during a study of CD8+CD57+ T cells in acquired aplastic anemia (dated by TCRdb to the late 2010s). General notes on the study: Extracted DNA from sorted CD4+ and CD8+ cells averaged approximately 3 ug, ranging from roughly 0.17 to 27.4 ug. For healthy donor samples, the average read count was about 9.8 million for CD4+ cells and approximately 11 million for CD8+ cells.

What the study reported, not specific to this receptor: No significant difference in CD8+ Simpson's diversity was found between patients and healthy controls (P=0.060). Although roughly 29 CD8+ CDR3 sequences were shared by patients and controls, these sequences appeared highly expressed in patients and within the immunodominant clones of patients.

This clonotype was counted many times. Its recognized antigen is unknown. Base qualities are missing; no much larger clone stands one base away. CDR1 and CDR2 are read off the germline V gene (reference sequence) as DFQATT and SNEGSKA. V is cut by 7 bases and J by 2 bases, and the space between the germline ends is 17 bases. The CDR3, from cysteine to phenylalanine, totals 14 residues. Left in the record is the CDR3 DNA by itself, 42 bases read in frame from the first base. TCR repertoires of sorted CD4+ and CD8+ blood T cells from severe aplastic anemia patients and healthy subjects were deep-sequenced in the study. Ficoll-Paque density gradient centrifugation was used to isolate peripheral blood mononuclear cells. Before DNA extraction, CD4+ and CD8+ T cells were sorted by FACS or by magnetic beads. Genomic DNA served as template for TCR beta VDJ combination and CDR3 sequence profiling. An Illumina HiSeq 2000 was used for TCR repertoire sequencing. The published analysis was carried out like this. Repertoires were assessed using TRBV/TRBJ rearrangement plots, CDR3 size and DJ length profiles, and Simpson's diversity index. The immunodominant clone was defined as the most abundant DNA sequence in deep sequencing data. CDR3 amino acid sequences were screened for sharing across subjects and compared with published repertoires and the VDJdb database. TCRdb handled the public reads itself, with Q25 trimming in fastp and clone calling in MiXCR, and kept productive beta chains. Each entry merges the rows of one CDR3 protein and shows their most common DNA and genes. V and J calls and clone size were set by TCRdb, not the authors. For this sample there are some 240,000 distinct CDR3 sequences; roughly 35% appear just once. The ten largest make up around 1.1% of the sample.

The receptor comes from a human donor in good health, serving as a control. Material: sorted CD4+, CD8+, or CD8+CD57+ T cells (not recorded which) from PBMCs. Rearrangement joined TRBV20-1 to TRBJ1-2, with TRBD1 as a weak D call on 6 bases. CDR3 region: CSVTKGGFNYGYTF. The DNA sequence is TGCAGTGTCACTAAAGGGGGATTCAACTATGGCTACACCTTC.